What follows are 32 T cell receptor beta chains derived from one specimen sequenced in a study of T cells in Graves' hyperthyroidism and ophthalmopathy. What was amplified from RNA transcripts were TCR beta CDR3 regions. In the first-round RT-PCR of the TCR CDR3, the HTBI primer set was used. TCRdb re-called the multiplex PCR reads with MiXCR, one entry per CDR3 protein. The sample lists nearly 600,000 distinct CDR3 sequences; 11% to 15% were seen once. Material: blood. Receptors were obtained from a woman aged 25 to 39 with Graves' hyperthyroidism that later progressed to Graves' ophthalmopathy.

The V gene is TRBV24-1, the J gene TRBJ1-5, with a weak D call TRBD1 (5 bases). V was trimmed by 3 bases and J by 6 bases, leaving 11 bases between them. The CDR3 is 14 amino acids. The germline V gene has CDR1 KGHDR and CDR2 SFDVKD. The CDR3 nucleotides are TGTGCCACCAGTGATCGCGGGGACGCTCAGCCCCAGCATTTT. This codes for CATSDRGDAQPQHF.

This chain links TRBV24-1 with TRBJ2-1; 13 bases are a match to TRBD2. Germline CDR1 is KGHDR and CDR2 is SFDVKD. V lost 4 bases and J lost 6; bases outside the gene matches: 8. The CDR3 runs 17 residues. CDR3 nucleotide sequence: TGTGCCACCAGTGACCCCGGACTAGCGGGGGTTAGCAATGAGCAGTTCTTC. Translation gives CATSDPGLAGVSNEQFF.

This clonotype appeared a single time. This sequence joins TRBV2 and TRBJ2-7; 8 nucleotides agree with TRBD1. Germline loops: CDR1 SNHLY, CDR2 FYNNEI. The CDR3 extends over 14 amino acids. Trimming at V came to 1 base and at J to 5 bases, leaving 4 bases not matched to a gene. The CDR3 region is CASSEEDRVDEQYF. The CDR3 nucleotides read TGTGCCAGCAGTGAAGAGGACAGGGTGGACGAGCAGTACTTC.

The chain joins TRBV7-2 to TRBJ2-3; TRBD2 matches at 9 bases. CDR1 and CDR2 from the germline V gene are SGHTA and FQGNSA. This CDR3 contains 16 residues. Unmatched junction bases numbered 8, after V lost 1 base and J lost 6 bases. The CDR3 DNA is TGTGCCAGCAGCTTAGTCGCGGGGGGGAGGTACGATACGCAGTATTTT. This encodes CASSLVAGGRYDTQYF.

This clonotype was seen repeatedly, ten times or more. The J gene is TRBJ2-2, the V gene TRBV3-1; a weak D match, TRBD2 (6 bases). Germline values: CDR1 LGHDT, CDR2 YNNKEL (reference sequence). V was trimmed by 6 bases and J by 2 bases, leaving 16 bases between them. This CDR3 is 16 amino acids long. CDR3 DNA: TGTGCCAGCAGGTTGGAGGGACTTTTAAACACCGGGGAGCTGTTTTTT. Translation: CASRLEGLLNTGELFF.

This clonotype was observed a handful of times. A much more abundant neighbour one base away suggests this may be a read error. This chain uses TRBV2 with TRBJ2-7; 8 bases fit TRBD1. Germline V gene data show CDR1 as SNHLY and CDR2 as FYNNEI. The CDR3 runs 12 residues. Losses at the gene ends were 7 bases for V and 6 bases for J; bases not matched to a gene: 5. The CDR3 is CASNGQGSEQYF. CDR3 sequence (DNA): TGTGCCAGCAATGGACAGGGAAGCGAGCAGTACTTC.

The rearrangement joins TRBV12-3 or TRBV12-4 to TRBJ1-2, with unresolved D. The V gene lost 7 bases and the J gene lost 4 bases, with 10 bases spanning the gap. This CDR3 contains 12 residues. CDR3 sequence: CASTHRFYGYTF. The CDR3 DNA sequence: TGTGCCAGCACTCATCGGTTCTATGGCTACACCTTC.

The chain has TRBV28 and TRBJ2-6, with unresolved D. CDR3 size: 16 residues. Germline V gene lookup returns CDR1 MDHEN and CDR2 SYDVKM. Trimming shortened V by 6 bases and J by 1 base, and 13 bases separated the two germline ends. CDR3 loop: CASRPWTPSGANVLTF. Here the CDR3 DNA reads TGTGCCAGCAGGCCTTGGACCCCTTCTGGGGCCAACGTCCTGACTTTC.

V gene TRBV6-1 combines with J gene TRBJ2-7; 7 bases are shared with TRBD1. Germline V gene lookup returns CDR1 MNHNS and CDR2 SASEGT. This CDR3 spans 14 amino acids. V shed 6 bases, J shed 3 bases, and the junction held 8 bases outside the gene matches. The CDR3 loop is CASSLQGIFYEQYF. Here the CDR3 DNA reads TGTGCCAGCAGCCTACAGGGGATCTTCTACGAGCAGTACTTC.

This clonotype was seen a handful of times. This chain uses TRBV5-1 with TRBJ1-4; TRBD1 matches at 9 bases. Looked up from germline, CDR1 is SGHRS and CDR2 is YFSETQ. Trimming removed 1 base from V and 2 bases from J; junction bases left unmatched: 9. The CDR3 has 18 residues. The CDR3 DNA is TGCGCCAGCAGCTTGTCCCCCGGGACAGGGCTGACTAATGAAAAACTGTTTTTT. Its translation: CASSLSPGTGLTNEKLFF.

This clonotype was found many times. This CDR3 reads CASSLGQAPNQPQHF. CDR3 sequence (DNA): TGTGCCAGCAGCTTAGGACAGGCCCCGAATCAGCCCCAGCATTTT. V and J are TRBV7-9 and TRBJ1-5, with D possibly being TRBD1 (6 bases). Between the trimmed V and J ends, which lost 1 base and 4 bases, there was a span of 11 bases. Germline V gene lookup returns CDR1 SEHNR and CDR2 FQNEAQ (reference sequence). The CDR3 extends over 15 amino acids.

There are many counts of this clonotype. The CDR3 DNA follows: TGTGCCAGCGGGACCTACGAGCAGTACTTC. The encoded protein is CASGTYEQYF. This sequence joins TRBV12-3 or TRBV12-4 and TRBJ2-7, with D uncertain. Trimming shortened V by 8 bases and J by 2 bases, and 4 bases separated the two germline ends. The CDR3 totals 10 residues.

This clonotype was recorded at least ten times. This sequence joins TRBV9 and TRBJ2-3; possibly TRBD2 for D (6 bases). CDR1 is SGDLS and CDR2 is YYNGEE in the germline V gene. Deletions cut 0 bases from V and 1 base from J, with 18 bases between. The CDR3 sequence is 18 residues long. The CDR3 nucleotides read TGTGCCAGCAGCGTAGCACCTACCCGGGAGTGGGGCACAGATACGCAGTATTTT. It codes for CASSVAPTREWGTDTQYF.

This chain uses TRBV24-1 with TRBJ2-1; the D gene is possibly TRBD1 (5 bases). The germline V gene encodes CDR1 KGHDR and CDR2 SFDVKD. The CDR3 covers 13 residues. V lost 0 bases and J 12 bases, leaving 11 bases between the germline ends. CDR3: CATSDLQGGGQFF. The CDR3, as DNA: TGTGCCACCAGTGATTTGCAGGGCGGTGGGCAGTTCTTC.

This clonotype was detected ten times or more. The rearrangement links TRBV11-3 to TRBJ2-1; the match to TRBD1 covers 7 bases. This CDR3 comprises 15 residues. J lost 0 bases, V lost 4 bases, and 3 bases had no gene match. CDR1 is SGHNT, CDR2 YENEEA, per germline. The DNA of the CDR3 is TGTGCCAGCAGCTCACAGGGGAGCTCCTACAATGAGCAGTTCTTC. This sequence encodes CASSSQGSSYNEQFF.

J is TRBJ1-4 and V is TRBV20-1; D is undetermined. Trimming took off 3 bases at V and 4 bases at J, with 12 bases between the two ends. CDR3 length equals 14 residues. Germline values: CDR1 DFQATT, CDR2 SNEGSKA (reference sequence). This chain's CDR3 is CSARVEWDNEKLFF. CDR3 coding DNA: TGCAGTGCTAGGGTCGAGTGGGATAATGAAAAACTGTTTTTT.

V gene TRBV18 combines with J gene TRBJ2-1; 7 bases are a match to TRBD2. The germline V gene encodes CDR1 KGHSH and CDR2 LQKENI. CDR3 length: 16 amino acids. With 4 bases clipped from V and 2 bases from J, the junction kept 8 bases outside the gene matches. CDR3: CASSLLAENPYNEQFF. CDR3 DNA: TGTGCCAGCTCACTTCTAGCGGAGAACCCCTACAATGAGCAGTTCTTC.

Comment on this clonotype: Possible read error: a much larger clone is one base away. This chain links TRBV30 with TRBJ1-5; weak D call: TRBD1 (6 bases). Germline loops: CDR1 GTSNPN, CDR2 SVGIG (reference sequence). The CDR3 is made up of 14 amino acids. CDR3 nucleotides: TGTGCCTGGAGTGGGACAGAGGTCGCTCAGCCCCAGCAGTTT. Encoded protein: CAWSGTEVAQPQQF.

The table lists this clonotype with many counts. The rearrangement uses TRBV20-1 and TRBJ1-1; D perhaps matches TRBD1 (6 bases). Germline V gene lookup returns CDR1 DFQATT and CDR2 SNEGSKA (reference sequence). The V end lost 6 bases, the J end lost 8 bases, and 13 bases lay between the germline ends. This CDR3 has 11 residues. The CDR3 reads CSAPTGAEAFF. DNA of the CDR3: TGCAGTGCCCCGACAGGCGCCGAAGCTTTCTTT.

This chain connects TRBV12-3 or TRBV12-4 to TRBJ2-5; 7 bases agree with TRBD2. CDR3 length equals 15 residues. The V gene end was trimmed by 1 base and the J gene end by 2 bases; junction bases not matched to a gene: 4. The CDR3 bases are TGTGCCAGCAGTTTAGTGCGAGCGGGACAAGAGACCCAGTACTTC. Protein sequence: CASSLVRAGQETQYF.

This clonotype was found a few times. The chain joins TRBV20-1 to TRBJ1-3, with no clear D. The V and J ends lost 2 bases and 0 bases respectively, with 14 bases between them. The CDR3 consists of 16 residues. CDR1 and CDR2 from the germline V gene are DFQATT and SNEGSKA (reference sequence). The CDR3 DNA reads as TGCAGTGCTAGAACGGACGGATATTACTCTGGAAACACCATATATTTT. It encodes CSARTDGYYSGNTIYF.

This clonotype was counted at least ten times. V gene TRBV10-3 combines with J gene TRBJ1-5; 9 nucleotides match TRBD1. The V gene end was trimmed by 5 bases and the J gene end by 5 bases; junction bases not matched to a gene: 4. Germline CDR1 and CDR2: ENHRY and SYGVKD. The CDR3 covers 14 residues. CDR3 loop: CAISKGQGDQPQHF. The DNA for the CDR3 is TGTGCCATCAGTAAGGGACAGGGAGATCAGCCCCAGCATTTT.

This clonotype was seen repeatedly, ten times or more. V usage is TRBV29-1 and J usage is TRBJ1-6, with TRBD1 matching over 9 bases. With V trimmed by 7 bases and J by 9 bases, 10 bases remained unmatched. The CDR3 is 14 residues long. CDR1 and CDR2 (germline): SQVTM, ANQGSEA. The CDR3 nucleotides are TGCAGCGCCGCCGAGGGACAGGGCAGTTCACCCCTCCACTTT. It encodes CSAAEGQGSSPLHF.

Only a few counts were recorded for this clonotype. This sequence joins TRBV27 and TRBJ2-6; TRBD2 is a possible D gene (5 bases). CDR1 MNHEY and CDR2 SMNVEV come from the germline V gene (reference sequence). With 2 bases removed from V and 2 bases from J, the gap between germline ends came to 7 bases. This CDR3 spans 15 amino acids. The chain's CDR3 is CASSLGEPGANVLTF. The CDR3, as DNA: TGTGCCAGCAGTTTAGGGGAGCCTGGGGCCAACGTCCTGACTTTC.

This clonotype was seen more than once but under ten times. A much more abundant neighbour one base away suggests this may be a read error. The chain has TRBV20-1 and TRBJ1-1; unclear D gene. The germline V gene encodes CDR1 DFQATT and CDR2 SNEGSKA (reference sequence). The CDR3 runs to 11 residues. CDR3 residues: CSAPVNTEVFF. CDR3 nucleotides: TGCAGTGCTCCCGTGAACACTGAAGTTTTCTTT.

This clonotype appeared many times. This chain uses TRBV6-1 with TRBJ1-1; D not resolved. The V end lost 6 bases, the J end lost 7 bases, and 15 bases lay between the germline ends. The CDR3 loop spans 13 amino acids. The V gene's germline CDR1 is MNHNS and CDR2 SASEGT. CDR3: CASSSRVGDEAFF. The CDR3 DNA sequence: TGTGCCAGCAGCTCTAGGGTAGGTGATGAAGCTTTCTTT.

V usage is TRBV12-3 or TRBV12-4 and J usage is TRBJ2-7, with 9 bases matching TRBD1. This CDR3 comprises 15 residues. Germline trimming cut 4 bases from V and 2 bases from J; bases unmatched to any gene: 6. CDR3 in DNA: TGTGCCAGCAGTTCCGGGACAGGGTACCCCTACGAGCAGTACTTC. Translating gives CASSSGTGYPYEQYF.

This clonotype was recorded many times. V usage is TRBV12-3 or TRBV12-4 and J usage is TRBJ1-1, with D perhaps TRBD1 (5 bases). This CDR3 contains 14 residues. Trimming took 3 bases from V and 4 from J, leaving 12 bases between them. For the CDR3, the DNA is TGTGCCAGCAGTTTCGGCAGGGCGAGCACTGAAGCTTTCTTT. Translation: CASSFGRASTEAFF.

There are many counts of this clonotype. The chain combines TRBV12-5 with TRBJ2-1; D gene ambiguous. The CDR3 has 15 residues. Germline loops: CDR1 LGHNT, CDR2 FRNRAP. V lost 4 bases and J lost 6, with 16 bases in between. The chain's CDR3 is CASGSNFQFTNEQFF. In nucleotides, the CDR3 is TGTGCTAGTGGTTCAAACTTTCAATTTACCAATGAGCAGTTCTTC.

This clonotype has a count of ten or more. The chain uses TRBV28 and TRBJ2-7; no firm D call. V was shortened by 6 bases and J by 4 bases, with 13 bases between the two germline ends. Germline CDR1 reads MDHEN; CDR2 reads SYDVKM. The CDR3 has 13 residues. CDR3 in amino acids: CASRKTWVYEQYF. The CDR3 DNA is TGTGCCAGCAGGAAAACATGGGTTTACGAGCAGTACTTC.

This clonotype has just a few counts. The rearrangement uses TRBV30 and TRBJ1-5; D possibly corresponds to TRBD1 (5 bases). V was trimmed by 7 bases and J by 0 bases, leaving 10 bases between them. This CDR3 is 13 amino acids long. In germline, CDR1 is GTSNPN, CDR2 SVGIG (reference sequence). CDR3 nucleotides: TGTGCCTTAACGACAGATAGCAATCAGCCCCAGCATTTT. Translated: CALTTDSNQPQHF.

The table lists this clonotype with a few counts. The gene calls are TRBV5-1 and TRBJ1-2; 7 bases are shared with TRBD1. This CDR3 comprises 13 residues. Germline V gene sequence: CDR1 SGHRS, CDR2 YFSETQ. The ends lost 2 bases at V and 8 bases at J; junction bases unmatched: 6. The CDR3 loop is CASSFDGDSGYTF. As DNA, the CDR3 is TGCGCCAGCAGCTTTGACGGGGACAGCGGCTACACCTTC.